A single sample is the source of the 4 T cell receptor beta chains below, sequenced in a study of identical twins. A single record per CDR3 protein comes from TCRdb applying MiXCR to the 5' RACE reads. Of some 440,000 distinct CDR3 sequences detected, more than 20% appear once; the ten largest clones hold over 2.5%. The sample was also linked to a second study, of T cells expressing NK-cell markers.

Material: CD4+ T cells sorted from blood. The receptor set was obtained from a woman under 30 in good health.

This clonotype was seen ten or more times. The chain uses TRBV20-1 and TRBJ1-3; unclear D gene. There are 13 residues in the CDR3. V dropped 1 base and J dropped 8 bases, with 12 bases sitting between them. Germline V gene sequence: CDR1 DFQATT, CDR2 SNEGSKA (reference sequence). The CDR3 spells CSARGGGRDTIYF. Here the CDR3 DNA reads TGCAGTGCTAGAGGAGGCGGGAGAGACACCATATATTTT.

The V and J genes are TRBV7-9 and TRBJ2-7; 11 bases fit TRBD1. The CDR3 runs to 14 residues. CDR1 and CDR2 (germline): SEHNR, FQNEAQ (reference sequence). The V and J ends lost 4 bases and 6 bases, in that order; junction bases with no gene match: 5. CDR3 residues: CASSSTGTGGEQYF. DNA of the CDR3: TGTGCCAGCAGCTCAACCGGGACAGGGGGCGAGCAGTACTTC.

V is TRBV7-9 and J is TRBJ2-7; D may correspond to TRBD1 or TRBD2 (5 bases each). The V gene lost 5 bases and the J gene lost 3 bases, with 8 bases spanning the gap. Germline CDR1 and CDR2: SEHNR and FQNEAQ (reference sequence). The CDR3 has 12 amino acids. The CDR3 sequence is CASSRGDYEQYF. CDR3 coding DNA: TGTGCCAGCAGCCGAGGGGACTACGAGCAGTACTTC.

In its sample, this clonotype was seen a few times. The chain employs TRBV6-5 and TRBJ2-7, with 11 bases aligning to TRBD1. The CDR3 has 15 amino acids. Germline CDR1 and CDR2: MNHEY and SVGAGI. The junction had 9 bases not matched to a gene; V was cut back by 4 bases and J by 7 bases. CDR3 in amino acids: CASSSFSGTGGEQYF. The CDR3 DNA sequence: TGTGCCAGCAGTTCTTTCTCCGGGACAGGGGGAGAGCAGTACTTC.